The rows below give T cell receptor beta chains drawn from one sample of a study of cytomegalovirus exposure and HLA in healthy donors. Profiling relied on immunoSEQ multiplex PCR, and the TCRdb table lists in-frame clones only, not all of them. The sample has about 130,000 clones, over 60% seen once. Sample: PBMCs. The receptors shown here come from a man in his forties or fifties in good health and CMV-seronegative. The CDR3 runs from the conserved cysteine through the conserved F or W. D genes are given only for firm matches. Expanded clones get a size class; other rows say once, few or many, or leave the size out.

.,TRBD1,TRBJ1-2,TRBV5-6,TGTGCCAGCAGCTTTGCCGGGACAGAAATTTATAACTATGGCTACACCTTC,CASSFAGTEIYNYGYTF
.,TRBD1,TRBJ2-3,TRBV5-1,TGCGCCAGCAGCCCGGGACAGGGATTTGATACGCAGTATTTT,CASSPGQGFDTQYF
.,TRBD1,TRBJ1-4,TRBV5-1,TGCGCCAGCAGCGACCTAGGGGGACAGGGGTCCGGGGAAAAACTGTTTTTT,CASSDLGGQGSGEKLFF
.,TRBD1,TRBJ1-2,TRBV2,TGTGCCAGCAGCGGGACAGGGGCTAACTATGGCTACACCTTC,CASSGTGANYGYTF
medium-sized,TRBD1,TRBJ1-5,TRBV6-5,TGTGCCAGCAGTTACAGGAGGGGGCATCAGCCCCAGCATTTT,CASSYRRGHQPQHF
.,.,TRBJ1-1,TRBV2,TGTGCCAGCACCCTGGCAGGGAACACTGAAGCTTTCTTT,CASTLAGNTEAFF
once,TRBD1,TRBJ1-3,TRBV18,TGTGCCAGCTCACCACCCTGGGACAGAACTGGAAACACCATATATTTT,CASSPPWDRTGNTIYF
few,TRBD1,TRBJ1-6,TRBV28,TGTGCCAGCAGGACGCCGGGACAGGGAACTTCACCCCTCCACTTT,CASRTPGQGTSPLHF
.,.,TRBJ1-1,TRBV18,TGTGCCAGCTCACCACAACCGGGGGAAGCTTTCTTT,CASSPQPGEAFF
.,TRBD2,TRBJ2-1,TRBV5-5,TGTGCCAGCAGCCTCAGCGGGGGGGATTACAATGAGCAGTTCTTC,CASSLSGGDYNEQFF
.,TRBD1,TRBJ1-2,TRBV29-1,TGCAGCGTTGAGCCGGGACAGGGGGCTTATGGCTACACCTTC,CSVEPGQGAYGYTF
.,.,TRBJ1-4,TRBV9,TGTGCCAGCAGCCCCAGGAGCGGAAATGAAAAACTGTTTTTT,CASSPRSGNEKLFF
.,.,TRBJ2-6,TRBV15,TGTGCCACCAGCAGAGATATGGCAAATGGGGCCAACGTCCTGACTTTC,CATSRDMANGANVLTF
.,TRBD1,TRBJ2-2,TRBV28,TGTGCCAGCAGTTTCGCCGGGACAGGGACAAGAGGGGAGCCGTTTTTT,CASSFAGTGTRGEPFF
.,.,TRBJ1-1,TRBV6-1,TGTGCCAGCAGTGAACCCGGGAACACTGAAGCTTTCTTT,CASSEPGNTEAFF
few,.,TRBJ2-7,TRBV7-8,TGTGCCAGCAGCCCCCTTCGTAACTCCTACGAGCAGTACTTC,CASSPLRNSYEQYF
.,TRBD1,TRBJ2-7,TRBV19,TGTGCCAGTAGTCGGGACAGGGGGTCCTACGAGCAGTACTTC,CASSRDRGSYEQYF
.,TRBD1,TRBJ1-1,TRBV4-3,TGCGCCAGCAGCCAAGGATCGACAGGGGGCATGTTAAATGAAGCTTTCTTT,CASSQGSTGGMLNEAFF
.,TRBD1,TRBJ2-7,TRBV20-1,TGCAGTGCTACAGGGGGCCGCGAGCAGTACTTC,CSATGGREQYF
.,.,TRBJ2-1,TRBV14,TGTGCCAGCAGCCAGTTCCACCACAGATTCTCCTACAATGAGCAGTTCTTC,CASSQFHHRFSYNEQFF
.,TRBD1,TRBJ2-3,TRBV7-7,TGTGCCAGCAGCTACGACAGGGGGGATACGCAGTATTTT,CASSYDRGDTQYF
.,.,TRBJ2-1,TRBV5-1,TGCGCCAGCAGCTTGGAGGGAGAGGAGGAGCAGTTCTTC,CASSLEGEEEQFF
.,.,TRBJ2-7,TRBV4-2,TGTGCCAGCAGCCAAGGTGCAGTACCCTCTGCCACCTACGAGCAGTACTTC,CASSQGAVPSATYEQYF
.,.,TRBJ1-1,TRBV30,TGTGCCTGGAGAGTGGGCAGGGCTGAAGCTTTCTTT,CAWRVGRAEAFF
few,.,TRBJ1-2,TRBV19,TGTGCCAGTAGTATTTCTCAGGCTAACTATGGCTACACCTTC,CASSISQANYGYTF
.,TRBD2,TRBJ2-1,TRBV19,TGTGCCAGTAGTGTCCGGGCCTGGACTAGCGATTACAATGAGCAGTTCTTC,CASSVRAWTSDYNEQFF
.,TRBD1,TRBJ2-3,TRBV19,TGTGCCAGTAGTATACAGGGGGTTCCAGATACGCAGTATTTT,CASSIQGVPDTQYF
.,.,TRBJ1-5,TRBV25-1,TGTGCCAGCAGTGGGGGGACATTTCAGCCCCAGCATTTT,CASSGGTFQPQHF
.,TRBD1,TRBJ1-2,TRBV5-4,TGTGCCAGCAGCTGGGGGGGACCCGGGACAGGGGAAGATGGCTACACCTTC,CASSWGGPGTGEDGYTF
once,TRBD2,TRBJ2-5,TRBV7-3,TGTGCCAGCAGCATTAGCGGGGGAGACACGTACCAAGAGACCCAGTACTTC,CASSISGGDTYQETQYF
.,TRBD1,TRBJ2-1,TRBV28,TGTGCCAGCAGTTCCCACAGGGGGCGAATCAATGAGCAGTTCTTC,CASSSHRGRINEQFF
.,TRBD1,TRBJ1-6,TRBV5-1,TGCGCCAGCAGCAGGGACAGGAATTCACCCCTCCACTTT,CASSRDRNSPLHF
.,TRBD2,TRBJ2-7,TRBV7-9,TGTGCCAGCAGCTCCGTTAGCGGGGGGCCTACCTACGAGCAGTACTTC,CASSSVSGGPTYEQYF
.,.,TRBJ1-1,TRBV5-1,TGCGCCAGCAGTTCAGCAGGGGCCGTCACTGAAGCTTTCTTT,CASSSAGAVTEAFF
.,TRBD1,TRBJ1-2,TRBV5-4,TGTGCCAGCAGCTTACCGGACAGGGGGCATGGCTACACCTTC,CASSLPDRGHGYTF
.,TRBD1,TRBJ2-1,TRBV19,TGTGCCACCGCGGACAGGGGAAGGTACAATGAGCAGTTCTTC,CATADRGRYNEQFF
.,TRBD1,TRBJ1-6,TRBV7-8,TGTGCCAGCAGCCCAAGGACAGGGGGCTCCTATAATTCACCCCTCCACTTT,CASSPRTGGSYNSPLHF
once,TRBD1,TRBJ2-5,TRBV5-6,TGTGCCAGCAGCTTCGGACAGGGAGGCTGGGAGCAGTACTTC,CASSFGQGGWEQYF
.,.,TRBJ2-1,TRBV5-4,TGTGCCAGCAGGCCAGACTTAAACTCCTACAATGAGCAGTTCTTC,CASRPDLNSYNEQFF
.,.,TRBJ1-4,TRBV10-3,TGTGCCATCAGTGAGGTGGGGCGAACGACTAATGAAAAACTGTTTTTT,CAISEVGRTTNEKLFF
.,.,TRBJ2-2,TRBV5-1,TGCGCCAGCAGCTCGGCGGTTGGCGGGGAGCTGTTTTTT,CASSSAVGGELFF